These 15 T cell receptor beta chains originate from one sample sequenced in a study of technical replicates of blood from four donors. Profiled with immunoSEQ multiplex PCR; TCRdb holds only in-frame clones, not every one. The sample lists tens of thousands of clones; approximately 92% were seen once. Sequencing was performed on T cells isolated from PBMCs. These receptors were collected from a human donor in good health.

This clone was counted a few times. V is TRBV19 and J is TRBJ1-1; 10 bases line up with TRBD1. The CDR3 is 17 amino acids. Germline CDR1 is LNHDA and CDR2 is SQIVND (reference sequence). V shed 10 bases, J shed 4 bases, and the junction held 18 bases outside the gene matches. The CDR3 DNA is TGTGCCACAAGTCCACTACCCCCTGGGGACAGGGGCACTGAAGCTTTCTTT. It specifies CATSPLPPGDRGTEAFF. The full variable domain, its missing parts supplied by reference TRBV19 and TRBJ1-1, is DGGITQSPKYLFRKEGQNVTLSCEQNLNHDAMYWYRQDPGQGLRLIYYSQIVNDFQKGDIAEGYSVSREKKESFPLTVTSAQKNPTAFYLCATSPLPPGDRGTEAFFGQGTRLTVV.

The rearrangement uses TRBV7-2 and TRBJ2-1; tentatively, D is TRBD2 (6 bases). The CDR3 sequence is 13 residues long. The V end lost 5 bases, the J end lost 6 bases, and 11 bases lay between the germline ends. Germline lookup yields CDR1 SGHTA and CDR2 FQGNSA. The CDR3 nucleotides are TGTGCCAGCAGCCGGACTACGCCCAATGAGCAGTTCTTC. Translating it yields CASSRTTPNEQFF.

The CDR3 nucleotides are TGTGCCAGCCTGCGGACAGGGATGTCCGGGGAGCTGTTTTTT. Protein: CASLRTGMSGELFF. This rearrangement joins TRBV6-5 to TRBJ2-2; 8 bases line up with TRBD1. After removal of 8 bases from V and 6 bases from J, the junction contained 8 bases not matched to a gene. Germline V gene data show CDR1 as MNHEY and CDR2 as SVGAGI. CDR3 size: 14 residues.

This chain joins TRBV6-6 and TRBJ2-2; D ambiguous. CDR1 is MNHNY and CDR2 is SVGAGI in the germline V gene (reference sequence). Trimming removed 6 bases at V and 2 bases at J, with 13 bases between. This CDR3 has 15 residues. The CDR3 sequence: CASSLLTLNTGELFF. CDR3 DNA sequence: TGTGCCAGCAGCCTACTAACACTAAACACCGGGGAGCTGTTTTTT.

This clone was seen a single time. The chain employs TRBV6-5 and TRBJ2-1, with D maybe TRBD2 (6 bases). The CDR3 is made up of 12 amino acids. The V and J ends lost 6 bases and 10 bases respectively, with 13 bases between them. Germline V gives CDR1 MNHEY, CDR2 SVGAGI. DNA of the CDR3: TGTGCCAGCAGCCGACTAGGGGAAGAGCAGTTCTTC. It encodes CASSRLGEEQFF.

The rearrangement joins TRBV7-6 to TRBJ1-5; possible D gene TRBD1, 5 bases. Trimming stripped 6 bases from V and 0 bases from J, with 15 bases between. The CDR3 has 16 amino acids. CDR1 is SGHVS, CDR2 FNYEAQ, per germline. The CDR3 DNA reads as TGTGCCAGCAGTCCATGGGCAGGGATTAGCAATCAGCCCCAGCATTTT. This codes for CASSPWAGISNQPQHF. Together with reference TRBV7-6 and TRBJ1-5, the CDR3 gives the full variable domain: GAGVSQSPRYKVTKRGQDVALRCDPISGHVSLYWYRQALGQGPEFLTYFNYEAQQDKSGLPNDRFSAERPEGSISTLTIQRTEQRDSAMYRCASSPWAGISNQPQHFGDGTRLSIL.

The V gene is TRBV6-5, the J gene TRBJ1-2, with 7 bases lining up with TRBD1. Germline CDR1 and CDR2: MNHEY and SVGAGI. The CDR3 has 13 amino acids. J lost 4 bases, V lost 6 bases, and 5 bases had no gene match. The CDR3 loop is CASRRDRRYGYTF. The CDR3 region has the DNA TGTGCCAGCAGACGGGACAGACGCTATGGCTACACCTTC.

This chain links TRBV6-5 with TRBJ2-1; weak D call: TRBD2 (6 bases). V was shortened by 6 bases and J by 4 bases, with 19 bases between the two germline ends. Germline V gives CDR1 MNHEY, CDR2 SVGAGI. CDR3 length equals 16 residues. This chain's CDR3 is CASSYLGAGLYNEQFF. The CDR3 nucleotides are TGTGCCAGCAGCTACCTAGGCGCGGGACTTTACAATGAGCAGTTCTTC.

The rearrangement joins TRBV11-2 to TRBJ1-4; D unresolved. Trimming took off 3 bases at V and 0 bases at J, with 11 bases between the two ends. Germline loops: CDR1 SGHAT, CDR2 FQNNGV. The CDR3 is 16 residues long. The CDR3 region is CASSLAFGATNEKLFF. In DNA form, the CDR3 reads TGTGCCAGCAGCTTGGCGTTCGGGGCAACTAATGAAAAACTGTTTTTT.

This clone appeared once. The DNA for the CDR3 is TGTGCCATACTAGCGGGAGGGACGGGTGAGCAGTACTTC. Translating it yields CAILAGGTGEQYF. V usage is TRBV2 and J usage is TRBJ2-7, with 13 bases fitting TRBD2. The germline gives CDR1 SNHLY, CDR2 FYNNEI. With V trimmed by 10 bases and J by 7 bases, 7 bases remained unmatched. The CDR3 sequence is 13 residues long.

The V and J genes are TRBV6-5 and TRBJ2-7; D may be TRBD1 (6 bases). The germline V gene has CDR1 MNHEY and CDR2 SVGAGI. The CDR3 is 13 amino acids. Trimming shortened V by 5 bases and J by 2 bases, and 10 bases separated the two germline ends. The CDR3 DNA reads TGTGCCAGCAGTAGGACAGAGACCTACGAGCAGTACTTC. Translated: CASSRTETYEQYF.

The V gene is TRBV19, the J gene TRBJ2-5, with a tentative D call TRBD1 (5 bases). Germline loops: CDR1 LNHDA, CDR2 SQIVND (reference sequence). The CDR3 is 13 residues long. Trimming left V 5 bases short and J 1 base short, with 8 bases between. CDR3 sequence (DNA): TGTGCCAGTAGTGGGGCAGCCCAAGAGACCCAGTACTTC. This gives the protein CASSGAAQETQYF.

The DNA for the CDR3 is TGCGCCAGCAGTCAATATGCCAGTCGGGATAGCTTGCGGGAGGTCTACGAGCAGTACTTC. Protein sequence: CASSQYASRDSLREVYEQYF. The chain couples TRBV23-1 to TRBJ2-7; 8 bases fit TRBD2. TRBV23-1 is marked as an open reading frame, function uncertain. Trimming cost V 1 base and J 3 bases; bases outside gene matches: 20. This CDR3 is built from 20 residues.

This rearrangement joins TRBV6-1 to TRBJ2-3; TRBD2 agrees at 7 bases. In germline, CDR1 is MNHNS, CDR2 SASEGT. With V trimmed by 5 bases and J by 5 bases, 10 bases remained unmatched. The CDR3 extends over 15 amino acids. The CDR3 region has the DNA TGTGCCAGCAGTAAAAGGGAGGGTAAGGGAGATACGCAGTATTTT. This gives the protein CASSKREGKGDTQYF.

The rearrangement links TRBV10-3 to TRBJ2-2, with TRBD2 matching 11 bases. The ends lost 11 bases at V and 7 bases at J; junction bases unmatched: 9. The CDR3 consists of 14 residues. The germline V gene encodes CDR1 ENHRY and CDR2 SYGVKD. The CDR3 sequence: CAVLAGEGSGELFF. In nucleotides, the CDR3 is TGTGCCGTACTAGCGGGAGAAGGTAGCGGGGAGCTGTTTTTT.